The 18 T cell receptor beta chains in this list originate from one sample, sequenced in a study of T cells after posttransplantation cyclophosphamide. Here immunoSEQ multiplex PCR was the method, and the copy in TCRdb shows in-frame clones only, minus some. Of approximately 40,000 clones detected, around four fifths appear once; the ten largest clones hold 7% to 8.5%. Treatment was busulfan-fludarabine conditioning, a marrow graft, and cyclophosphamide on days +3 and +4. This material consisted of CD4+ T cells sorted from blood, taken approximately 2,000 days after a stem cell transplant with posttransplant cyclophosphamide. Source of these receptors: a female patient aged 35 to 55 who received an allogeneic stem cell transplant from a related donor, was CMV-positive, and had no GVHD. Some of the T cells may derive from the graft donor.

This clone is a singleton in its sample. The CDR3 coding sequence is TGTGCCAGCAGTTACTCGACAGGGATGAACACCGGGGAGCTGTTTTTT. Amino acid sequence: CASSYSTGMNTGELFF. The chain recombines TRBV6-5 with TRBJ2-2; 7 bases line up with TRBD1. CDR3 size: 16 residues. The V gene end was trimmed by 0 bases and the J gene end by 1 base; junction bases not matched to a gene: 2. Germline-derived CDR1 and CDR2 are MNHEY and SVGAGI.

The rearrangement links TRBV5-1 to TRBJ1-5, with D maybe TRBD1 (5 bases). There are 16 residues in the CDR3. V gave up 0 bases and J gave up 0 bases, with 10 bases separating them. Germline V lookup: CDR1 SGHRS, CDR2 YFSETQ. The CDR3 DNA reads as TGCGCCAGCAGCTTGGCCCCGGACATTAGCAATCAGCCCCAGCATTTT. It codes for CASSLAPDISNQPQHF.

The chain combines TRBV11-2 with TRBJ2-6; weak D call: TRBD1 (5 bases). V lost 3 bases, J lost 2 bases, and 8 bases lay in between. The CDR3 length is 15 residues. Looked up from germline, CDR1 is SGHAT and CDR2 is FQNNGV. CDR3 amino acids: CASSLAGTGANVLTF. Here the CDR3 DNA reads TGTGCCAGCAGCTTGGCAGGGACTGGGGCCAACGTCCTGACTTTC. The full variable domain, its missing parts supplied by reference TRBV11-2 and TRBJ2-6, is EAGVAQSPRYKIIEKRQSVAFWCNPISGHATLYWYQQILGQGPKLLIQFQNNGVVDDSQLPKDRFSAERLKGVDSTLKIQPAKLEDSAVYLCASSLAGTGANVLTFGAGSRLTVL.

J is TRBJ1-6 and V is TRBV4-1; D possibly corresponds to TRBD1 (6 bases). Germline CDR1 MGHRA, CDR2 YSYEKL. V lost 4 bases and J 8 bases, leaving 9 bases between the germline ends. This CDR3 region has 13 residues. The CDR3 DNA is TGCGCCAGCAGCCTGGACAGTGATTCACCCCTCCACTTT. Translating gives CASSLDSDSPLHF.

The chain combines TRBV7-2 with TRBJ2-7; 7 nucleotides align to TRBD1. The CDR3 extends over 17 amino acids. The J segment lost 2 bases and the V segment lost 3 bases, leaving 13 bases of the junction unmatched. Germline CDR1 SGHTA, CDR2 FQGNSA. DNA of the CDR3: TGTGCCAGCAGCTTCATACCTAGGGGGCACGCGACCTACGAGCAGTACTTC. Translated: CASSFIPRGHATYEQYF.

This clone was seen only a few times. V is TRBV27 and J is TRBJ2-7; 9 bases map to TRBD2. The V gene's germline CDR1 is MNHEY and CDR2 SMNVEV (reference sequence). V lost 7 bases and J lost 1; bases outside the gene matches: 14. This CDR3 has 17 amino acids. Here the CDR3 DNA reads TGTGCCAGCACCCCAAGGGTTGGCGGGGGGGCGTCCTACGAGCAGTACTTC. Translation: CASTPRVGGGASYEQYF.

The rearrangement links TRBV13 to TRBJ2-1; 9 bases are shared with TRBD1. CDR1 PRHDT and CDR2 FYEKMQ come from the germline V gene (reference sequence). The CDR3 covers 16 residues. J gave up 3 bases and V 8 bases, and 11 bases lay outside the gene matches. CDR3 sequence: CASGKLPGQGYNEQFF. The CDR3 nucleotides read TGTGCCAGCGGCAAACTCCCGGGACAGGGCTACAATGAGCAGTTCTTC.

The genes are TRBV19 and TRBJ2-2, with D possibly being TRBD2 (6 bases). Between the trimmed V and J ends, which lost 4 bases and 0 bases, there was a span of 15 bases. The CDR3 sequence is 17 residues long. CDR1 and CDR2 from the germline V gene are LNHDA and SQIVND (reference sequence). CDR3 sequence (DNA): TGTGCCAGTAGTAGGAATCCCGGGACTGCGAACACCGGGGAGCTGTTTTTT. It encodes CASSRNPGTANTGELFF.

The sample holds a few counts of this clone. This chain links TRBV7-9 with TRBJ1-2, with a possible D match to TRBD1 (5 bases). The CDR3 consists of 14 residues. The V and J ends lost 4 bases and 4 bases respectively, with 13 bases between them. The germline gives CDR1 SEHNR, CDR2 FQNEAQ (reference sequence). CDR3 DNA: TGTGCCAGCAGCTACCCTACGGGGGGCTATGGCTACACCTTC. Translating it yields CASSYPTGGYGYTF.

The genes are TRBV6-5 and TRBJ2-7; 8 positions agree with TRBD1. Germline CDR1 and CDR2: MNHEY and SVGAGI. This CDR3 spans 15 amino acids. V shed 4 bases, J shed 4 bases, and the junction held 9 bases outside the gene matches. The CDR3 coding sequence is TGTGCCAGCAGTTTAGGGGGGACAGGACGGTACGAGCAGTACTTC. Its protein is CASSLGGTGRYEQYF.

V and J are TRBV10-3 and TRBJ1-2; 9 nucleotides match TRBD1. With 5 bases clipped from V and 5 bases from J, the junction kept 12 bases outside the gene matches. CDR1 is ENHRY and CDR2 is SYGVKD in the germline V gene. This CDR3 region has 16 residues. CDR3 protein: CAISQPPGTGHYGYTF. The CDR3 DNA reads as TGTGCCATCAGTCAACCCCCGGGGACAGGGCATTATGGCTACACCTTC.

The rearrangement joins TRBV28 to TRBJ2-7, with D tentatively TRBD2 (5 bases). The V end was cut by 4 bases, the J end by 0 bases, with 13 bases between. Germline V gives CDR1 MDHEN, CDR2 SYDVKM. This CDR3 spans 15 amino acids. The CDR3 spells CASSWTVYNSYEQYF. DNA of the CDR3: TGTGCCAGCAGTTGGACTGTATATAACTCCTACGAGCAGTACTTC.

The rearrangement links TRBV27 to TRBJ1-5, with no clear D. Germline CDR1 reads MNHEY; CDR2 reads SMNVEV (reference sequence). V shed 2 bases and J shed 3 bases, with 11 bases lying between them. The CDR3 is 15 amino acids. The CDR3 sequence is CASSLAGKLNQPQHF. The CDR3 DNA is TGTGCCAGCAGTTTAGCAGGCAAGCTCAATCAGCCCCAGCATTTT.

The CDR3 DNA sequence: TGTGCCAGCAGCTTATGGGGGGGAACTGAAGCTTTCTTT. Translation gives CASSLWGGTEAFF. The V gene is TRBV11-3, the J gene TRBJ1-1; maybe TRBD1 (5 bases). Looked up from germline, CDR1 is SGHNT and CDR2 is YENEEA. CDR3 size: 13 residues. Trimming took 2 bases from V and 5 from J, leaving 9 bases between them.

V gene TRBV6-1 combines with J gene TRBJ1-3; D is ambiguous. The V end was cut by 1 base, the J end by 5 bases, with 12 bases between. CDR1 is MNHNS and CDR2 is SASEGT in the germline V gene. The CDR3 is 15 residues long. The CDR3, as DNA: TGTGCCAGCAGTGAAGGCGAGGGCTTGCGAAACACCATATATTTT. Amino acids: CASSEGEGLRNTIYF.

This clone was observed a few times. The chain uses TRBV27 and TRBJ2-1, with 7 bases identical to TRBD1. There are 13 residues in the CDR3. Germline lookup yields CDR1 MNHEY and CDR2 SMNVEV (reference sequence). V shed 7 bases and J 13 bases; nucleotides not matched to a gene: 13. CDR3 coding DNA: TGTGCCAGCACCCCGGTGAAGGGGGCCGACCAGTTCTTC. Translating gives CASTPVKGADQFF.

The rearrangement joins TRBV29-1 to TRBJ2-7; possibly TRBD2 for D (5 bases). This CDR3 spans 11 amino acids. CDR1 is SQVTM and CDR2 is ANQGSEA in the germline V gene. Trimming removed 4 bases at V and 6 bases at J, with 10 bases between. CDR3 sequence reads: CSVGERIEQYF. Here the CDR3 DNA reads TGCAGCGTTGGGGAGAGGATCGAGCAGTACTTC.

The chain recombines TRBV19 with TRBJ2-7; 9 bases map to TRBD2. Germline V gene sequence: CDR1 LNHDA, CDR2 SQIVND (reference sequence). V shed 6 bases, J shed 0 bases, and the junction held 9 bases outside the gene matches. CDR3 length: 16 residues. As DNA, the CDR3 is TGTGCCAGTAGCGCCGGCGGGAGGGGTAACTCCTACGAGCAGTACTTC. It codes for CASSAGGRGNSYEQYF.